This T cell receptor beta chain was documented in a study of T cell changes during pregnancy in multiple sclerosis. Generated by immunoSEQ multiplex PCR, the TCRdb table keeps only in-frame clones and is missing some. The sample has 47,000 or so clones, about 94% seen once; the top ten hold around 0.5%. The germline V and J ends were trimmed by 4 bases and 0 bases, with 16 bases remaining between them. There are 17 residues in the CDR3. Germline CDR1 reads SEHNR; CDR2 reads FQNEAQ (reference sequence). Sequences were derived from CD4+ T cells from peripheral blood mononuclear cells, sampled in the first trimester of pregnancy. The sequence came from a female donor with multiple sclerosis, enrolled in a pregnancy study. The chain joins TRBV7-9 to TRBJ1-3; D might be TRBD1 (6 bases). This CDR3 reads CASSSRDTVRSGNTIYF. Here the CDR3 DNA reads TGTGCCAGCAGCTCACGGGACACCGTCCGCTCTGGAAACACCATATATTTT.